Each of the 22 T cell receptor beta chains below was sequenced from the same sample in a study of blood T cell repertoires in COVID-19. The table came from immunoSEQ multiplex PCR; TCRdb's copy has only in-frame clones and leaves some out. Among 22,000 or so clones listed, approximately 90% were seen once. The sequencing input was peripheral blood. The receptors come from a woman aged 60-70 years with active COVID-19.

V usage is TRBV9 and J usage is TRBJ2-3; 7 positions match TRBD2. Germline V CDR1 and CDR2: SGDLS, YYNGEE. Trimming took 3 bases from V and 1 from J; bases not matched to a gene: 2. The CDR3 extends over 14 amino acids. CDR3 residues: CASSDRGGTDTQYF. The CDR3 DNA is TGTGCCAGCAGCGATCGGGGGGGCACAGATACGCAGTATTTT. Filled out from reference TRBV9 and TRBJ2-3, the complete variable domain reads DSGVTQTPKHLITATGQRVTLRCSPRSGDLSVYWYQQSLDQGLQFLIQYYNGEERAKGNILERFSAQQFPDLHSELNLSSLELGDSALYFCASSDRGGTDTQYFGPGTRLTVL.

The V and J genes are TRBV18 and TRBJ1-3; D is unclear. V lost 6 bases and J lost 7, with 13 bases in between. CDR3 length: 13 residues. CDR1 and CDR2 (germline): KGHSH, LQKENI. CDR3 residues: CASSPGERNTIYF. The CDR3 DNA reads TGTGCCAGCTCTCCGGGCGAGCGGAACACCATATATTTT.

CDR3 amino acids: CASSPPGTSGGYNEQFF. In nucleotides, the CDR3 is TGTGCCAGCAGCCCGCCCGGGACTAGCGGGGGCTACAATGAGCAGTTCTTC. This chain joins TRBV7-3 and TRBJ2-1; TRBD2 agrees at 14 bases. Germline V lookup: CDR1 SGHTA, CDR2 FQGTGA. With 5 bases clipped from V and 3 bases from J, the junction kept 6 bases outside the gene matches. This CDR3 contains 17 residues.

This clone was recorded only once. This chain connects TRBV5-4 to TRBJ2-3, with TRBD1 matching over 7 bases. The trim removed 3 bases at V and 4 bases at J, leaving 2 bases unmatched. The germline V gene has CDR1 SGHNT and CDR2 YYREEE (reference sequence). The CDR3 extends over 13 amino acids. The CDR3 reads CASSSTGADTQYF. As DNA, the CDR3 is TGTGCCAGCAGCTCCACAGGGGCAGATACGCAGTATTTT.

This clone was counted a few times. V is TRBV19 and J is TRBJ1-1; TRBD1 might be the D (5 bases). The CDR3 totals 14 residues. The V end was cut by 7 bases, the J end by 0 bases, with 12 bases between. Per the germline V gene, CDR1 is LNHDA and CDR2 is SQIVND (reference sequence). The CDR3 loop is CASNSQGMNTEAFF. The CDR3 DNA reads TGTGCCAGTAATTCGCAGGGAATGAACACTGAAGCTTTCTTT.

The chain recombines TRBV6-2 or TRBV6-3 with TRBJ1-5, with 10 bases aligning to TRBD1. Germline-derived CDR1 and CDR2 are MNHEY and SVGEGT. The CDR3 runs 16 residues. V shed 2 bases, J shed 6 bases, and the junction held 7 bases outside the gene matches. The CDR3 loop reads CASSYLPDRGVQPQHF. The CDR3 nucleotides are TGTGCCAGCAGTTACCTGCCGGACAGGGGGGTTCAGCCCCAGCATTTT.

The chain combines TRBV18 with TRBJ1-4; 9 bases are a match to TRBD1. V lost 2 bases to trimming and J lost 8 bases; unmatched junction nucleotides: 3. The CDR3 sequence is 14 residues long. Germline CDR1 KGHSH, CDR2 LQKENI. CDR3 DNA sequence: TGTGCCAGCTCACCAGGACAGGGGTCGGAAAAACTGTTTTTT. This codes for CASSPGQGSEKLFF.

V is TRBV5-1 and J is TRBJ1-3, with TRBD1 as a possible D gene (5 bases). Germline loops: CDR1 SGHRS, CDR2 YFSETQ. V dropped 0 bases and J dropped 2 bases, with 15 bases sitting between them. The CDR3 spans 17 residues. This CDR3 is CASSLDRLGGAGNTIYF. CDR3 nucleotides: TGCGCCAGCAGCTTGGATCGTCTGGGAGGGGCTGGAAACACCATATATTTT.

This clone came up once. The CDR3 DNA reads as TGTGCCAGCAGCCCCAAGAGTGCAACTAATGAAAAACTGTTTTTT. Translating it yields CASSPKSATNEKLFF. V usage is TRBV7-9 and J usage is TRBJ1-4; D remains unclear. Germline lookup yields CDR1 SEHNR and CDR2 FQNEAQ (reference sequence). Trimming shortened V by 5 bases and J by 0 bases, and 10 bases separated the two germline ends. The CDR3 extends over 15 amino acids.

This clone was counted once. The rearrangement links TRBV5-1 to TRBJ2-7; the D gene is possibly TRBD1 (6 bases). The CDR3 totals 12 residues. The V end lost 4 bases, the J end lost 3 bases, and 8 bases lay between the germline ends. CDR1 is SGHRS, CDR2 YFSETQ, per germline. CDR3 DNA: TGCGCCAGCAGCCGGGACATCTACGAGCAGTACTTC. Translated: CASSRDIYEQYF.

The V call is TRBV3-1 (or the pseudogene TRBV3-2), the J call TRBJ2-3; D gene unclear. The CDR3 has 14 residues. V was trimmed by 4 bases and J by 3 bases, leaving 11 bases between them. The germline gives CDR1 LGHDT, CDR2 YNNKEL (reference sequence). The CDR3: CASSLRLETDTQYF. Here the CDR3 DNA reads TGTGCCAGCAGCCTCCGACTGGAGACAGATACGCAGTATTTT.

The chain has TRBV12-5 and TRBJ1-5; D gene ambiguous. CDR3 length: 13 residues. V gave up 5 bases and J gave up 6 bases, with 11 bases separating them. CDR1 and CDR2 (germline): LGHNT, FRNRAP. The CDR3 loop reads CASGLGKSQPQHF. The DNA of the CDR3 is TGTGCTAGTGGTCTGGGAAAGAGTCAGCCCCAGCATTTT.

The V call is TRBV9, the J call TRBJ2-5; possible D gene TRBD1, 6 bases. Germline loops: CDR1 SGDLS, CDR2 YYNGEE. V was cut by 0 bases and J by 0 bases, with 6 bases left in between. This CDR3 region has 14 residues. CDR3 loop: CASSVDRDQETQYF. The CDR3 coding sequence is TGTGCCAGCAGCGTAGACAGGGACCAAGAGACCCAGTACTTC.

This chain links TRBV7-3 with TRBJ1-1; tentatively, D is TRBD1 (6 bases). The germline V and J ends were trimmed by 1 base and 2 bases, with 11 bases remaining between them. The CDR3 contains 15 residues. From germline, CDR1 is SGHTA and CDR2 FQGTGA. This CDR3 is CASSLNRGGNTEAFF. The CDR3 bases are TGTGCCAGCAGCTTAAATAGGGGGGGTAACACTGAAGCTTTCTTT.

By share, this clone counts as medium-sized. This chain uses TRBV19 with TRBJ1-2; no reliable D call. CDR3 length equals 13 residues. Per the germline V gene, CDR1 is LNHDA and CDR2 is SQIVND (reference sequence). V shed 1 base and J shed 4 bases, with 7 bases lying between them. CDR3 residues: CASSIVESYGYTF. CDR3 bases: TGTGCCAGTAGTATAGTGGAGTCCTATGGCTACACCTTC. Combining the CDR3 with reference TRBV19 and TRBJ1-2 gives the whole variable domain DGGITQSPKYLFRKEGQNVTLSCEQNLNHDAMYWYRQDPGQGLRLIYYSQIVNDFQKGDIAEGYSVSREKKESFPLTVTSAQKNPTAFYLCASSIVESYGYTFGSGTRLTVV.

The chain has TRBV6-1 and TRBJ1-2; D might be TRBD1 (5 bases). CDR1 and CDR2 from the germline V gene are MNHNS and SASEGT. The V end lost 0 bases, the J end lost 3 bases, and 8 bases lay between the germline ends. The CDR3 runs to 14 residues. The DNA of the CDR3 is TGTGCCAGCAGTGAAGCCGGGGGGTACTATGGCTACACCTTC. Protein product: CASSEAGGYYGYTF.

The chain links TRBV5-6 to TRBJ2-1; possible D gene TRBD2, 6 bases. The CDR3 loop spans 14 amino acids. CDR1 is SGHDT, CDR2 YYEEEE, per germline. Trimming left V 6 bases short and J 0 bases short, with 10 bases between. CDR3 in DNA: TGTGCCAGCATTCGGGGGACCTCCTACAATGAGCAGTTCTTC. Protein product: CASIRGTSYNEQFF.

The chain combines TRBV9 with TRBJ1-4; D gene uncertain. This CDR3 contains 14 residues. V lost 4 bases to trimming and J lost 8 bases, with 15 bases between them. Germline lookup yields CDR1 SGDLS and CDR2 YYNGEE. The CDR3 nucleotides are TGTGCCAGCAGCCCCGGAGCCGCATCAGAAAAACTGTTTTTT. This translates into CASSPGAASEKLFF.

The V gene is TRBV7-8, the J gene TRBJ2-2; tentatively, D is TRBD2 (6 bases). The CDR3 loop spans 15 amino acids. V dropped 3 bases and J dropped 4 bases, with 12 bases sitting between them. Germline V gene sequence: CDR1 SGHVS, CDR2 FQNEAQ. The CDR3 sequence: CASSLEGRVTGELFF. CDR3 bases: TGTGCCAGCAGCTTGGAGGGGCGGGTCACCGGGGAGCTGTTTTTT.

The genes are TRBV5-1 and TRBJ2-5; 7 bases fit TRBD2. Germline trimming cut 1 base from V and 2 bases from J; bases unmatched to any gene: 2. CDR3 length equals 14 residues. Germline V CDR1 and CDR2: SGHRS, YFSETQ. The CDR3 coding sequence is TGCGCCAGCAGCTTGACTAGCGCGCAAGAGACCCAGTACTTC. It specifies CASSLTSAQETQYF.

In nucleotides, the CDR3 is TGCAGCGTAGAGGACACCCTAACCGGGGAGCTGTTTTTT. This codes for CSVEDTLTGELFF. The chain carries TRBV29-1 and TRBJ2-2, with a weak D call TRBD1 (5 bases). Trimming cost V 6 bases and J 5 bases, with 13 bases left between them. CDR1 is SQVTM and CDR2 is ANQGSEA in the germline V gene. CDR3 length: 13 amino acids.

The gene calls are TRBV14 and TRBJ2-7, with TRBD1 matching over 10 bases. Germline V gives CDR1 SGHDN, CDR2 FVKESK. The CDR3 consists of 18 residues. The V gene end was trimmed by 0 bases and the J gene end by 3 bases; junction bases not matched to a gene: 11. Here the CDR3 DNA reads TGTGCCAGCAGCCAAGAGACAGGGGGCTTAAGTCGGGACTACGAGCAGTACTTC. Amino acid sequence: CASSQETGGLSRDYEQYF.